This T cell receptor beta chain is drawn from a study of blood T cell repertoires in COVID-19. V lost 0 bases to trimming and J lost 7 bases, with 15 bases between them. CDR1 is MNHEY and CDR2 is SMNVEV in the germline V gene (reference sequence). The CDR3 loop spans 16 amino acids. In the original analysis: Researchers report that nucleated cell counts were estimated from reference gene primer amplification. TCRdb's copy holds only in-frame clones and misses some; the assay was immunoSEQ multiplex PCR. V and J calls and clone size are those listed in that table; D and trimming were worked out from the DNA. The table records 320,000 or so clones, about 89% of them present only once.

The rearrangement links TRBV27 to TRBJ1-4; tentatively, D is TRBD1 (5 bases). The clonotype originates from a man between 60 and 75 years old who had recovered from COVID-19. Sequenced sample: PBMCs or T cells enriched from blood (not recorded which). In nucleotides, the CDR3 is TGTGCCAGCAGTTTATCTTGGGGGGTCGTCGGTGAAAAACTGTTTTTT. Amino acids: CASSLSWGVVGEKLFF.